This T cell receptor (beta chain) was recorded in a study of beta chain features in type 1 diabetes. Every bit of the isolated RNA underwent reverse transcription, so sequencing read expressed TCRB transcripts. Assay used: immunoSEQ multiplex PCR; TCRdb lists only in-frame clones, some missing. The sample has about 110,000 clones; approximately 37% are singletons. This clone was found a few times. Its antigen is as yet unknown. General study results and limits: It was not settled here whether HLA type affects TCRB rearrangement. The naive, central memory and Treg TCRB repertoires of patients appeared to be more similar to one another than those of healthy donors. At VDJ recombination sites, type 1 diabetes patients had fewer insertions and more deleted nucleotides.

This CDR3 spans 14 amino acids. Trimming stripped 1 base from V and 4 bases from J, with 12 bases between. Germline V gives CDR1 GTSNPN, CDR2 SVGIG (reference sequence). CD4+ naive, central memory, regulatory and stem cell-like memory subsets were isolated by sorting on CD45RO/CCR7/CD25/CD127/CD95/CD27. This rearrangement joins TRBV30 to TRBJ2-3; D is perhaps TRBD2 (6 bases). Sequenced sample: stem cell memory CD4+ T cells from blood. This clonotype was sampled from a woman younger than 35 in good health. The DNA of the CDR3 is TGTGCCTGGAGTGCCGCGACGGGAGCAGATACGCAGTATTTT. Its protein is CAWSAATGADTQYF.